Listed below are T cell receptor beta chains from one sample, sequenced in a study of T cell responses to AZD1222 COVID-19 vaccine. Data came from immunoSEQ multiplex PCR; TCRdb stores just in-frame clones and leaves some out. The sample includes approximately 150,000 clones, 90% of them seen just once. The material sequenced was peripheral blood, taken 28 days after the second AZD1222 dose. These receptors all come from an adult who received the AZD1222 COVID-19 vaccine. Each CDR3 is given with its conserved first and last residue. The D gene is left open where the match is weak. Expanded clones get a size class; other rows say once, few or many, or leave the size out.

V gene,clone size,J gene,D gene,CDR3 DNA,CDR3 protein
TRBV7-7,-,TRBJ2-7,TRBD1,TGTGCCAGCAGCAAGGGACAGGGGTTTGGCTACGAGCAGTACTTC,CASSKGQGFGYEQYF
TRBV23-1,-,TRBJ1-1,TRBD1,TGCGCCAGCAGTGGCGGGACAGGGGGGGAACAGACTGAAGCTTTCTTT,CASSGGTGGEQTEAFF
TRBV11-3,-,TRBJ2-2,TRBD2,TGTGCCAGCAGCTTAGAAACGAGGGGACTACCGAACACCGGGGAGCTGTTTTTT,CASSLETRGLPNTGELFF
TRBV6-5,-,TRBJ1-2,-,TGTGCCAGCAGGGCCATTGGGGTTGGCTATGGCTACACCTTC,CASRAIGVGYGYTF
TRBV15,-,TRBJ1-1,-,TGTGCCACCAGCGGGGGTTCGGGTGAAGCTTTCTTT,CATSGGSGEAFF
TRBV25-1,-,TRBJ2-3,-,TGTGCCAGCAGTGGCCATGTACTAGGGCCTAACACAGATACGCAGTATTTT,CASSGHVLGPNTDTQYF
TRBV3-1/TRBV3-2,-,TRBJ1-1,-,TGTGCCAGCAGCCAAGCCCCCCAGGGAGTGGGCACTGAAGCTTTCTTT,CASSQAPQGVGTEAFF
TRBV7-9,few,TRBJ1-1,-,TGTGCCAGCAGCCAATATGAGAACACTGAAGCTTTCTTT,CASSQYENTEAFF
TRBV5-1,-,TRBJ2-3,TRBD2,TGCGCCAGCAGCTTGGATAGCGGGAGGGCAACAGATACGCAGTATTTT,CASSLDSGRATDTQYF
TRBV20-1,-,TRBJ2-1,-,TGCAGTGCTAGTTCCCGACAGCTTTCCTACAATGAGCAGTTCTTC,CSASSRQLSYNEQFF
TRBV7-9,-,TRBJ2-7,-,TGTGCCAGCAGCTACGCACAGGCCTACTACGAGCAGTACTTC,CASSYAQAYYEQYF
TRBV5-1,-,TRBJ2-2,TRBD2,TGCGCCAGCAGCTCATTAGGGATAGCGGGCAACACCGGGGAGCTGTTTTTT,CASSSLGIAGNTGELFF
TRBV19,-,TRBJ1-1,TRBD1,TGTGCCAGTAGTTCCAGGGGGAAAGAAGCTTTCTTT,CASSSRGKEAFF
TRBV5-1,-,TRBJ2-5,-,TGCGCCAGCAGCAATCAGGGAAAGGTCGAGACCCAGTACTTC,CASSNQGKVETQYF
TRBV4-1,-,TRBJ1-1,-,TGCGCCAGCAGCCAAGATCGGGGGAACACTGAAGCTTTCTTT,CASSQDRGNTEAFF
TRBV5-4,-,TRBJ2-1,-,TGTGCCAGCAGCTTTATAGGGAGCTCCTACAATGAGCAGTTCTTC,CASSFIGSSYNEQFF
TRBV11-2,-,TRBJ2-4,-,TGTGCCAGCAGCTTAGGGGGCCTCATAGCCAAAAACATTCAGTACTTC,CASSLGGLIAKNIQYF
TRBV25-1,-,TRBJ2-7,TRBD1,TGTGCCAGCAGGGGGACAGGGGACTCCTACGAGCAGTACTTC,CASRGTGDSYEQYF
TRBV6-5,-,TRBJ1-2,-,TGTGCCAGCAGCCACCGCCCCCTGGGGCACTATGGCTACACCTTC,CASSHRPLGHYGYTF
TRBV21-1,-,TRBJ1-1,-,TGTGCCAGCAGCAACTCCCCCCGTGACAGGGGAGGACAGAACACTGAAGCTTTCTTT,CASSNSPRDRGGQNTEAFF
TRBV28,-,TRBJ1-2,-,TGTGCCAGCAGTTTATGGGGGATTGTAGACTATGGCTACACCTTC,CASSLWGIVDYGYTF
TRBV3-1/TRBV3-2,-,TRBJ2-1,-,TGTGCCAGCAGCCAAGAGTCGGTTACCCCAGCGAACAATGAGCAGTTCTTC,CASSQESVTPANNEQFF
TRBV7-9,-,TRBJ1-3,-,TGTGCCAGCAGCGATTTCCCGGCCTCTGGAAACACCATATATTTT,CASSDFPASGNTIYF
TRBV7-8,once,TRBJ2-7,TRBD1,TGTGCCAGCAGCTTCGAAGACAGGGCGGGCGAGCAGTACTTC,CASSFEDRAGEQYF
TRBV20-1,-,TRBJ1-2,-,TGCAGTGCCCCAGGGGAATATGGCTACACCTTC,CSAPGEYGYTF
TRBV11-2,once,TRBJ2-1,TRBD2,TGTGCCAGCAGCCTAGTGGGGACTAGGGCTAACAATGAGCAGTTCTTC,CASSLVGTRANNEQFF
TRBV2,-,TRBJ1-2,-,TGTGCCAGCAGTGAAATAGAACCGGGCAGGGGTGGCTACACCTTC,CASSEIEPGRGGYTF
TRBV12-5,once,TRBJ2-3,TRBD1,TGTGCTAGTGGCGCCCGGGACAGGGAGCCAGATACGCAGTATTTT,CASGARDREPDTQYF
TRBV13,-,TRBJ2-6,-,TGTGCCAGCAGCTTAGGCCTTCAGGGGACGAGCTCTGGGGCCAACGTCCTGACTTTC,CASSLGLQGTSSGANVLTF
TRBV7-9,-,TRBJ1-2,-,TGTGCCAGCAGCTTAACAGGGTTTGTCGGCTACACCTTC,CASSLTGFVGYTF
TRBV2,-,TRBJ1-1,TRBD1,TGTGCCAGCAGTCTGGACAGGGGAGCTGAAGCTTTCTTT,CASSLDRGAEAFF
TRBV6-1,-,TRBJ2-1,TRBD2,TGTGCCAGCAGTGCGAGACTAGCGGGAGGTGGTTACAATGAGCAGTTCTTC,CASSARLAGGGYNEQFF
TRBV10-1,-,TRBJ2-7,TRBD2,TGCGCCAGCAGCCAAGCGGGACTCTCCGCCTACGAGCAGTACTTC,CASSQAGLSAYEQYF
TRBV24-1,-,TRBJ2-5,TRBD2,TGTGCCACCAGTTTAGCGGGAGGAGAGACCCAGTACTTC,CATSLAGGETQYF
TRBV5-1,-,TRBJ1-1,-,TGCGCCAGCAGCTTGGCCCCAGGGCAGGGTGGAAGAGCTTTCTTT,CASSLAPGQGGRAFF
TRBV27,-,TRBJ2-7,TRBD2,TGTGCCACCAGACTAGCGGGCGACTACGAGCAGTACTTC,CATRLAGDYEQYF
TRBV4-2,-,TRBJ1-4,-,TGTGCCAGCAGCCAAGTGAGTGAAAAACTGTTTTTT,CASSQVSEKLFF
TRBV5-6,few,TRBJ1-1,-,TGTGCCAGCAGCCCGCAGGGGCTGGGGAACACTGAAGCTTTCTTT,CASSPQGLGNTEAFF
TRBV7-2,-,TRBJ2-7,-,TGTGCCAGCAGCTTCACCGGGACCCCAAAGGTCGAGCAGTACTTC,CASSFTGTPKVEQYF
TRBV2,-,TRBJ1-5,-,TGTGCCAGCAGTCCTACATGGAAGGGCAATCAGCCCCAGCATTTT,CASSPTWKGNQPQHF
TRBV18,-,TRBJ1-1,TRBD1,TGTGCCAGCTCAGGCCAGGGGGCTTCGAACACTGAAGCTTTCTTT,CASSGQGASNTEAFF
TRBV30,-,TRBJ1-4,TRBD1,TGTGCCTGGAGTCACCGGACAGGGAACGAAAAACTGTTTTTT,CAWSHRTGNEKLFF
TRBV29-1,-,TRBJ2-3,TRBD2,TGCAGCGTTGAAGATCAGAGAGCGGGACTCACAGATACGCAGTATTTT,CSVEDQRAGLTDTQYF
TRBV4-1,-,TRBJ1-2,-,TGCGCCAGCAGCCAAGATGATCCAGCCTTATATGGCTACACCTTC,CASSQDDPALYGYTF
TRBV5-6,-,TRBJ2-7,TRBD1,TGTGCCAGCAGCTTGGGTGGGACAGTGATTTACGAGCAGTACTTC,CASSLGGTVIYEQYF
TRBV5-1,-,TRBJ2-2,TRBD1,TGCGCCGACTGGACAGGGCTGTACACCGGGGAGCTGTTTTTT,CADWTGLYTGELFF
TRBV5-4,-,TRBJ2-5,TRBD1,TGTGCCAGCAGCTACCCAGGGGGTGGGGAGACCCAGTACTTC,CASSYPGGGETQYF
TRBV12-3/TRBV12-4,-,TRBJ2-3,-,TGTGCCAGCAGCCGACCGAGGGATACGCAGTATTTT,CASSRPRDTQYF
TRBV28,-,TRBJ2-5,TRBD1,TGTGCCAGCAGTTTGGGGGACAGAACAGGGGAGACCCAGTACTTC,CASSLGDRTGETQYF
TRBV27,-,TRBJ1-1,TRBD1,TGTGCCAGCAGTTTCTCAGACAGGGCCAGAGAAGCTTTCTTT,CASSFSDRAREAFF
TRBV29-1,-,TRBJ2-1,-,TGCAGCGTTGCCGGGCCCTACAATGAGCAGTTCTTC,CSVAGPYNEQFF
TRBV21-1,-,TRBJ2-1,-,TGTGCCAGCAGCAGCGGGACTAACGATGAGCAGTTCTTC,CASSSGTNDEQFF
TRBV5-1,-,TRBJ1-1,-,TGCGCCAGCAGCTTGGCAGGGAGGGGCACTGAAGCTTTCTTT,CASSLAGRGTEAFF
TRBV28,-,TRBJ1-1,TRBD1,TGTGCCAGCCACTTGACAGGGCTGAACACTGAAGCTTTCTTT,CASHLTGLNTEAFF
TRBV3-1/TRBV3-2,-,TRBJ2-7,-,TGTGCCAGCAGCCAAGATCGCCAATCCGAGCAGTACTTC,CASSQDRQSEQYF
TRBV6-5,-,TRBJ2-7,TRBD1,TGTGCCAGCAGGGGGGGGGACAGGGGACCCTACGAGCAGTACTTC,CASRGGDRGPYEQYF
TRBV24-1,-,TRBJ2-1,TRBD2,TGTGCCACCAGTGACTCCCGACTAGCGGCTTACAATGAGCAGTTCTTC,CATSDSRLAAYNEQFF
TRBV6-6,-,TRBJ1-5,-,TGTGCCACCGGGGTTGGCAATCAGCCCCAGCATTTT,CATGVGNQPQHF
TRBV9,-,TRBJ2-2,-,TGTGCCAGCAGCGTATCCTTGAACACCGGGGAGCTGTTTTTT,CASSVSLNTGELFF
TRBV7-2,once,TRBJ2-3,-,TGTGCCAGCAGCTTAGCGTCGGGAGATACGCAGTATTTT,CASSLASGDTQYF